The 19 T cell receptor beta chains reported below all come from one sample, sequenced in a study of T-cell memory formation after mild COVID-19. TCRdb itself ran the 5' RACE reads through MiXCR, one entry per CDR3 protein. Altogether 250,000 to 350,000 distinct CDR3 sequences are present, 15% to 20% being singletons, with the ten largest covering more than 20%. The specimen sequenced was PBMCs or a T cell subset sorted from them (not recorded which). These receptors all come from a man aged 18 to 29 who had mild COVID-19 (a few samples of this study predate the infection). Cell type and time point are not known.

This clonotype was observed at least ten times. V and J are TRBV11-2 and TRBJ2-2; perhaps TRBD2 as D (5 bases). In germline, CDR1 is SGHAT, CDR2 FQNNGV. The V end lost 5 bases, the J end lost 2 bases, and 9 bases lay between the germline ends. The CDR3 is made up of 14 amino acids. CDR3 amino acids: CASSPRLNTGELFF. CDR3 nucleotide sequence: TGTGCCAGCAGCCCGCGACTAAACACCGGGGAGCTGTTTTTT.

This clonotype was seen a handful of times. V is TRBV7-9 and J is TRBJ2-1, with a weak D call TRBD1 (6 bases). Trimming took 5 bases from V and 7 from J, leaving 18 bases between them. CDR1 and CDR2 from the germline V gene are SEHNR and FQNEAQ (reference sequence). This CDR3 comprises 15 residues. Here the CDR3 DNA reads TGTGCCAGCAGCGAACAGGGCCGGGGTAAAAATGAGCAGTTCTTC. Translated, it gives CASSEQGRGKNEQFF.

This clonotype has only a few counts. This chain links TRBV10-3 with TRBJ2-3; D may be TRBD2 (5 bases). V was cut by 0 bases and J by 4 bases, with 11 bases left in between. This CDR3 is built from 15 residues. Germline assignment: CDR1 ENHRY and CDR2 SYGVKD. The CDR3 nucleotides are TGTGCCATCAGTGAGTCCGAGCGGACCCCAGATACGCAGTATTTT. It yields the protein CAISESERTPDTQYF.

This clonotype was picked up a small number of times. The rearrangement joins TRBV6-6 to TRBJ2-7; TRBD1 aligns across 10 bases. With V trimmed by 4 bases and J by 5 bases, 5 bases remained unmatched. Germline V gives CDR1 MNHNY, CDR2 SVGAGI (reference sequence). The CDR3 covers 14 residues. The CDR3 loop reads CASSWGQGSDEQYV. Here the CDR3 DNA reads TGTGCCAGCAGTTGGGGACAGGGGTCCGACGAGCAGTACGTC.

This clonotype came up a few times. J is TRBJ2-5 and V is TRBV7-6; TRBD2 aligns across 12 bases. The germline CDR1 and CDR2 sequences are SGHVS and FNYEAQ. V was pared by 1 base and J by 1 base, with 7 bases of the junction left unmatched. The CDR3 has 18 amino acids. DNA of the CDR3: TGTGCCAGCAGCTTAGAACTAGCGGGGGGAGGAATCCAAGAGACCCAGTACTTC. Its translation: CASSLELAGGGIQETQYF.

This clonotype was seen a few times. This chain links TRBV7-9 with TRBJ2-5, with 7 positions matching TRBD1. Germline V gene lookup returns CDR1 SEHNR and CDR2 FQNEAQ (reference sequence). The CDR3 has 17 amino acids. The V gene end was trimmed by 2 bases and the J gene end by 2 bases; junction bases not matched to a gene: 11. The DNA of the CDR3 is TGTGCCAGCAGCTTATTCCGGTCGACAGGGTGGCAAGAGACCCAGTACTTC. Amino acid sequence: CASSLFRSTGWQETQYF.

The rearrangement links TRBV9 to TRBJ2-1; TRBD1 matches at 7 bases. The CDR3 totals 13 residues. Germline assignment: CDR1 SGDLS and CDR2 YYNGEE. J was trimmed by 9 bases and V by 0 bases; bases with no gene match: 3. The CDR3: CASSVGGGLEQFF. DNA for the CDR3: TGTGCCAGCAGCGTAGGAGGGGGCCTTGAGCAGTTCTTC.

This clonotype has only a few counts. This chain connects TRBV7-3 to TRBJ1-1; D remains unclear. The CDR3 extends over 14 amino acids. CDR1 and CDR2 (germline): SGHTA, FQGTGA. V shed 2 bases and J shed 1 base, with 8 bases lying between them. The chain's CDR3 is CASSLSSENTEAFF. CDR3 nucleotide sequence: TGTGCCAGCAGCTTATCATCTGAGAACACTGAAGCTTTCTTT.

The chain has TRBV11-2 and TRBJ2-3, with a possible D match to TRBD2 (6 bases). The CDR3 covers 16 residues. The ends were cut back, 5 bases at V and 1 base at J, with 16 bases in the middle. Germline V CDR1 and CDR2: SGHAT, FQNNGV. CDR3 DNA: TGTGCCAGCAGCCGGACCCTCGGCGGGGGCACAGATACGCAGTATTTT. As protein: CASSRTLGGGTDTQYF. Full variable domain (missing parts from reference TRBV11-2 and TRBJ2-3): EAGVAQSPRYKIIEKRQSVAFWCNPISGHATLYWYQQILGQGPKLLIQFQNNGVVDDSQLPKDRFSAERLKGVDSTLKIQPAKLEDSAVYLCASSRTLGGGTDTQYFGPGTRLTVL.

This clonotype was observed a few times. This rearrangement joins TRBV6-2 or TRBV6-3 to TRBJ1-5; D unresolved. Germline V gives CDR1 MNHEY, CDR2 SVGEGT. Trimming took 3 bases from V and 7 from J, leaving 13 bases between them. CDR3 length equals 14 residues. In nucleotides, the CDR3 is TGTGCCAGCAGTTATTCGGATTTTGACCAGCCCCAGCATTTT. Its translation: CASSYSDFDQPQHF.

This clonotype has only a few counts. The rearrangement joins TRBV10-3 to TRBJ2-7; D uncertain. Trimming removed 4 bases at V and 3 bases at J, with 10 bases between. Germline V lookup: CDR1 ENHRY, CDR2 SYGVKD. CDR3 length: 13 amino acids. In DNA form, the CDR3 reads TGTGCCATCAGTGGTGATCCGTACTACGAGCAGTACGTC. Its translation: CAISGDPYYEQYV.

The sample holds many counts of this clonotype. CDR3 nucleotides: TGTGCCAGCAGCGCCTCAGATAGCAATCAGCCCCAGCATTTT. Translating it yields CASSASDSNQPQHF. This chain uses TRBV9 with TRBJ1-5; D remains unclear. CDR3 length: 14 amino acids. CDR1 is SGDLS and CDR2 is YYNGEE in the germline V gene. The V gene lost 3 bases and the J gene lost 0 bases, with 7 bases spanning the gap.

For this clonotype: Since a much larger clone is just one base distant, this may be a read error. The rearrangement uses TRBV18 and TRBJ2-2; D perhaps matches TRBD2 (6 bases). Germline-derived CDR1 and CDR2 are KGHSH and LQKENI. The CDR3 runs to 16 residues. The chain's CDR3 is CVSSTSSGISTGELFF. The CDR3 coding sequence is TGTGTCAGCTCAACTAGCTCCGGGATCTCAACCGGGGAGCTGTTTTTT.

The chain carries TRBV7-9 and TRBJ1-2; D uncertain. The V gene lost 6 bases and the J gene lost 5 bases, with 10 bases spanning the gap. This CDR3 has 12 residues. CDR1 and CDR2 from the germline V gene are SEHNR and FQNEAQ (reference sequence). The CDR3 DNA reads TGTGCCAGCAGAGTGATGTGTTATGGCTACACCTTC. Translation: CASRVMCYGYTF. Combining the CDR3 with reference TRBV7-9 and TRBJ1-2 gives the whole variable domain DTGVSQNPRHKITKRGQNVTFRCDPISEHNRLYWYRQTLGQGPEFLTYFQNEAQLEKSRLLSDRFSAERPKGSFSTLEIQRTEQGDSAMYLCASRVMCYGYTFGSGTRLTVV.

This clonotype occurred a few times. The chain couples TRBV4-1 to TRBJ2-7, with unresolved D. CDR1 and CDR2 (germline): MGHRA, YSYEKL. The CDR3 totals 13 residues. V lost 2 bases to trimming and J lost 4 bases, with 9 bases between them. The CDR3: CASSQYSGYEQYF. The CDR3 bases are TGCGCCAGCAGCCAATATTCTGGATACGAGCAGTACTTC.

The rearrangement links TRBV2 to TRBJ2-1, with D perhaps TRBD2 (7 bases). This CDR3 region has 14 residues. V was pared by 2 bases and J by 8 bases, with 13 bases between. CDR1 and CDR2 from the germline V gene are SNHLY and FYNNEI. DNA of the CDR3: TGTGCCAGCAGTGAATTGGGGGGGCCGGATGAGCAGTTCTTC. As protein: CASSELGGPDEQFF.

V and J are TRBV7-9 and TRBJ2-3; 8 bases match TRBD1. Losses at the gene ends were 5 bases for V and 4 bases for J; bases not matched to a gene: 14. Germline CDR1 SEHNR, CDR2 FQNEAQ (reference sequence). The CDR3 runs 17 residues. CDR3 nucleotides: TGTGCCAGCAGCAAGAGAAGGCTTGGACAGGGATCAGATACGCAGTATTTT. It is translated as CASSKRRLGQGSDTQYF.

V gene TRBV6-2 or TRBV6-3 combines with J gene TRBJ1-3; 8 nucleotides match TRBD1. The CDR3 extends over 13 amino acids. The germline V gene encodes CDR1 MNHEY and CDR2 SVGEGT. J was trimmed by 4 bases and V by 6 bases; bases with no gene match: 2. The DNA of the CDR3 is TGTGCCAGCAGACGGACAGGGGGAAACACCATATATTTT. This translates into CASRRTGGNTIYF.

This sequence joins TRBV7-2 and TRBJ2-3; 7 bases align to TRBD1. This CDR3 comprises 14 residues. V shed 7 bases and J 5 bases; nucleotides not matched to a gene: 9. Germline CDR1 is SGHTA and CDR2 is FQGNSA. DNA of the CDR3: TGTGCCAGCAATCCGGGGACAGCCATAGATACGCAGTATTTT. This encodes CASNPGTAIDTQYF.